These 6 T cell receptor beta chains originate from one sample sequenced in a study of T cell changes during pregnancy in multiple sclerosis. Profiling relied on immunoSEQ multiplex PCR, and the TCRdb table lists in-frame clones only, not all of them. The table shows roughly 50,000 clones, with 85% to 95% occurring only once. Material: CD4+ T cells from peripheral blood mononuclear cells, obtained in the third trimester of pregnancy. The receptors shown here come from a female donor with multiple sclerosis, enrolled in a pregnancy study.

The chain combines TRBV10-2 with TRBJ2-3; no clear D gene. The CDR3 loop spans 14 amino acids. Germline V lookup: CDR1 WSHSY, CDR2 SAAADI. Between the trimmed V and J ends, which lost 11 bases and 3 bases, there was a span of 18 bases. The CDR3 here is CADTYFWVTDTQYF. CDR3 nucleotides: TGCGCCGACACCTACTTCTGGGTTACAGATACGCAGTATTTT.

V usage is TRBV29-1 and J usage is TRBJ1-2, with D possibly being TRBD1 (5 bases). CDR1 SQVTM and CDR2 ANQGSEA come from the germline V gene. This CDR3 is built from 13 residues. The ends were cut back, 8 bases at V and 8 bases at J, with 21 bases in the middle. The DNA of the CDR3 is TGCAGCCACTCGACGGGGCCGGCGGGAGGCTACACCTTC. Its translation: CSHSTGPAGGYTF.

The chain recombines TRBV5-8 with TRBJ2-3; 9 bases are a match to TRBD1. This CDR3 spans 17 amino acids. Trimming took 7 bases from V and 0 from J; bases not matched to a gene: 12. Per germline, CDR1 SGHTS and CDR2 YDEGEE. CDR3 amino acids: CASQLFTGTGSTDTQYF. DNA for the CDR3: TGTGCCAGCCAACTCTTTACCGGGACAGGGAGCACAGATACGCAGTATTTT. Based on the CDR3 plus reference TRBV5-8 and TRBJ2-3, the full variable domain is EAGVTQSPTHLIKTRGQQATLRCSPISGHTSVYWYQQALGLGLQFLLWYDEGEERNRGNFPPRFSGRQFPNYSSELNVNALELEDSALYLCASQLFTGTGSTDTQYFGPGTRLTVL.

The rearrangement uses TRBV9 and TRBJ1-2, with 10 bases aligning to TRBD1. Germline CDR1 reads SGDLS; CDR2 reads YYNGEE. The V segment lost 3 bases and the J segment 3 bases; nucleotides outside the gene matches: 5. The CDR3 totals 15 residues. CDR3 in amino acids: CASSAAGTGDYGYTF. DNA for the CDR3: TGTGCCAGCAGCGCGGCCGGGACAGGGGACTATGGCTACACCTTC.

V gene TRBV5-1 combines with J gene TRBJ2-5; 8 nucleotides align to TRBD1. CDR1 and CDR2 from the germline V gene are SGHRS and YFSETQ. The CDR3 contains 16 residues. Unmatched junction bases numbered 10, after V lost 4 bases and J lost 2 bases. The CDR3 region is CASSRDGQGLQETQYF. CDR3 nucleotide sequence: TGCGCCAGCAGCAGAGACGGACAGGGCCTACAAGAGACCCAGTACTTC. Variable domain in full (rest from reference TRBV5-1 and TRBJ2-5): KAGVTQTPRYLIKTRGQQVTLSCSPISGHRSVSWYQQTPGQGLQFLFEYFSETQRNKGNFPGRFSGRQFSNSRSEMNVSTLELGDSALYLCASSRDGQGLQETQYFGPGTRLLVL.

The rearrangement links TRBV9 to TRBJ2-1; D remains ambiguous. V was clipped by 4 bases and J by 3 bases, with 17 bases between them. There are 16 residues in the CDR3. CDR1 SGDLS and CDR2 YYNGEE come from the germline V gene. The CDR3 bases are TGTGCCAGCAGCCCTAGTCTCCGGAAGAGCTACAATGAGCAGTTCTTC. Protein sequence: CASSPSLRKSYNEQFF.